Following are 27 T cell receptor beta chains from one sample sequenced in a study of identical twins. A single record per CDR3 protein comes from TCRdb applying MiXCR to the 5' RACE reads. In the table there are 350,000 to 450,000 distinct CDR3 sequences, less than 20% of which are singletons. Sequencing was done on a sample of naive T cells sorted from blood. These receptors all come from a man aged 50 to 60 in good health.

This clonotype showed up many times. This sequence joins TRBV20-1 and TRBJ1-1; the match to TRBD1 covers 8 bases. The V and J ends lost 5 bases and 4 bases, in that order; junction bases with no gene match: 3. There are 12 residues in the CDR3. The V gene's germline CDR1 is DFQATT and CDR2 SNEGSKA (reference sequence). In nucleotides, the CDR3 is TGCAGTGCTTCGGACAGGGTCACTGAAGCTTTCTTT. Translating gives CSASDRVTEAFF.

This clonotype came up once. This chain uses TRBV4-1 with TRBJ2-7; TRBD1 matches 7 bases. Germline V gene lookup returns CDR1 MGHRA and CDR2 YSYEKL. This CDR3 is built from 15 residues. The V gene end was trimmed by 1 base and the J gene end by 6 bases; junction bases not matched to a gene: 9. The CDR3 sequence: CASSQVQQGLREQYF. In DNA form, the CDR3 reads TGCGCCAGCAGCCAAGTCCAACAGGGGTTGCGCGAGCAGTACTTC.

Notes on this clonotype: Given a much more abundant clone one base away, this may be a read error. The V and J genes are TRBV18 and TRBJ2-1; 9 positions agree with TRBD2. Germline CDR1 and CDR2: KGHSH and LQKENI. This CDR3 is 16 amino acids long. This CDR3 reads CASSRGLASTYNKQFF. The CDR3 nucleotides are TGTGCCAGCTCACGGGGACTAGCCTCTACCTACAATAAGCAGTTCTTC.

The CDR3 is CASSRSGTGAAQPQHF. CDR3 bases: TGTGCCAGCAGTCGCTCCGGGACAGGGGCGGCTCAGCCCCAGCATTTT. This rearrangement joins TRBV12-3 or TRBV12-4 to TRBJ1-5, with TRBD1 identical over 10 bases. CDR3 length: 16 residues. J gave up 6 bases and V 5 bases, and 10 bases lay outside the gene matches.

This clonotype was observed a few times. The gene calls are TRBV10-3 and TRBJ2-7, with 13 bases matching TRBD2. The germline V gene has CDR1 ENHRY and CDR2 SYGVKD. The CDR3 has 15 residues. The V and J ends lost 6 bases and 3 bases, in that order; junction bases with no gene match: 5. CDR3 amino acids: CAIRPGLAGIYEQYF. CDR3 bases: TGTGCCATCAGACCGGGACTAGCGGGAATCTACGAGCAGTACTTC.

The genes are TRBV20-1 and TRBJ2-2; D is undetermined. CDR3 length: 13 amino acids. Trimming pared 6 bases from V and 5 bases from J, leaving 13 bases between. CDR1 and CDR2 (germline): DFQATT, SNEGSKA (reference sequence). CDR3 nucleotide sequence: TGCAGTGCACTCAGCCCGGAGACCGGGGAGCTGTTTTTT. Translated, it gives CSALSPETGELFF.

This rearrangement joins TRBV10-3 to TRBJ2-7, with TRBD1 matching over 10 bases. This CDR3 comprises 15 residues. Germline values: CDR1 ENHRY, CDR2 SYGVKD. Trimming cost V 8 bases and J 4 bases; bases outside gene matches: 11. CDR3 residues: CAIQVVTGGAYEQYF. CDR3 in DNA: TGTGCCATCCAGGTTGTGACAGGGGGCGCGTACGAGCAGTACTTC.

This clonotype was found a few times. The V gene is TRBV4-3, the J gene TRBJ2-2, with 7 bases matching TRBD2. Trimming took 1 base from V and 0 from J; bases not matched to a gene: 11. This CDR3 region has 19 residues. The germline CDR1 and CDR2 sequences are LGHNA and YSLEER. The CDR3 bases are TGCGCCAGCAGCCAAGGGGGGGGTCGTTCTCGATCGAACACCGGGGAGCTGTTTTTT. Protein sequence: CASSQGGGRSRSNTGELFF.

This clonotype was counted many times. The J gene is TRBJ1-5, the V gene TRBV7-8; 7 nucleotides line up with TRBD1. Germline loops: CDR1 SGHVS, CDR2 FQNEAQ. V gave up 3 bases and J gave up 3 bases; unmatched junction bases: 2. The length of the CDR3 is 14 residues. The CDR3 sequence: CASSLGQFNQPQHF. CDR3 nucleotides: TGTGCCAGCAGCTTGGGACAGTTCAATCAGCCCCAGCATTTT.

The chain recombines TRBV6-2 or TRBV6-3 with TRBJ2-1, with a weak D call TRBD2 (5 bases). V dropped 7 bases and J dropped 2 bases, with 12 bases sitting between them. Germline V gene lookup returns CDR1 MNHEY and CDR2 SVGEGT. The CDR3 is made up of 14 amino acids. CDR3 nucleotide sequence: TGTGCCAGCATAAGTCGGGGTCCCTACAATGAGCAGTTCTTC. This encodes CASISRGPYNEQFF.

This clonotype was found many times. The CDR3 DNA is TGTGCCAGCAGCTCGGGGGCCAGACAGGACTATGGCTACACCTTC. This codes for CASSSGARQDYGYTF. The chain joins TRBV7-9 to TRBJ1-2; TRBD1 might be the D (6 bases). CDR1 is SEHNR and CDR2 is FQNEAQ in the germline V gene (reference sequence). V dropped 4 bases and J dropped 3 bases, with 15 bases sitting between them. This CDR3 is built from 15 residues.

A few counts support this clonotype. J is TRBJ1-2 and V is TRBV6-6; D call uncertain. CDR3 length: 13 residues. The germline gives CDR1 MNHNY, CDR2 SVGAGI (reference sequence). Trimming left V 5 bases short and J 1 base short, with 8 bases between. The CDR3 nucleotides are TGTGCCAGCAGTCCCCCCTATAACTATGGCTACACCTTC. Protein: CASSPPYNYGYTF.

The gene calls are TRBV5-1 and TRBJ2-2; the D is unclear. This CDR3 has 17 amino acids. Per germline, CDR1 SGHRS and CDR2 YFSETQ. Deletions cut 3 bases from V and 6 bases from J, with 21 bases between. The CDR3, as DNA: TGCGCCAGCAGCTGGGAAATGGCAACCCGCCGCCCCGGGGAGCTGTTTTTT. It specifies CASSWEMATRRPGELFF.

The rearrangement uses TRBV4-2 and TRBJ1-6; D remains unclear. The germline V gene has CDR1 LGHNA and CDR2 YNFKEQ. The CDR3 totals 17 residues. V lost 0 bases to trimming and J lost 6 bases, with 15 bases between them. The CDR3 sequence: CASSQDWRGNSNSPLHF. CDR3 sequence (DNA): TGTGCCAGCAGCCAAGATTGGAGAGGGAATAGTAATTCACCCCTCCACTTT.

The sample holds many counts of this clonotype. The chain couples TRBV10-3 to TRBJ2-3; perhaps D is TRBD1 or TRBD2 (5 bases each). V was trimmed by 10 bases and J by 4 bases, leaving 24 bases between them. The CDR3 consists of 16 residues. CDR1 ENHRY and CDR2 SYGVKD come from the germline V gene. CDR3 region: CATKGLRDAAADTQYF. CDR3 DNA: TGTGCCACCAAGGGCCTTCGGGACGCAGCGGCAGATACGCAGTATTTT.

The genes are TRBV4-1 and TRBJ1-6, with a tentative D call TRBD1 (6 bases). V shed 4 bases and J shed 8 bases, with 15 bases lying between them. The CDR3 length is 15 residues. Per germline, CDR1 MGHRA and CDR2 YSYEKL. This chain's CDR3 is CASSRDNSYDSPLHF. CDR3 nucleotide sequence: TGCGCCAGCAGCCGGGACAACTCATATGATTCACCCCTCCACTTT.

This clonotype occurred a few times. The genes are TRBV12-3 or TRBV12-4 and TRBJ1-5; D perhaps matches TRBD1 (6 bases). CDR3 length: 16 residues. V was shortened by 5 bases and J by 4 bases, with 18 bases between the two germline ends. For the CDR3, the DNA is TGTGCCAGCAGTGAAGCGAGGGGGGGTTTTAATCAGCCCCAGCATTTT. It encodes CASSEARGGFNQPQHF.

The chain combines TRBV6-2 or TRBV6-3 with TRBJ2-7; tentatively, D is TRBD1 (6 bases). The CDR3 covers 14 residues. With 2 bases removed from V and 5 bases from J, the gap between germline ends came to 13 bases. CDR1 is MNHEY and CDR2 is SVGEGT in the germline V gene. CDR3: CASSYGGPGHEQYF. The CDR3 bases are TGTGCCAGCAGTTACGGGGGCCCGGGCCACGAGCAGTACTTC.

CDR3: CASSKALGAGDGYTF. In nucleotides, the CDR3 is TGTGCCAGCAGCAAAGCGCTGGGGGCAGGGGATGGCTACACCTTC. The chain links TRBV21-1 to TRBJ1-2; the listed D gene, TRBD1, was not tested against the DNA. TRBV21-1 is tagged as a pseudogene. The CDR3 loop spans 15 amino acids.

CDR3 amino acids: CASSSLGTIQETQYF. In DNA, the CDR3 is TGTGCCAGCAGCTCCCTGGGGACCATACAAGAGACCCAGTACTTC. The chain has TRBV7-3 and TRBJ2-5; the D gene could be TRBD1 or TRBD2 (5 bases each). The CDR3 runs to 15 residues. The ends were cut back, 4 bases at V and 2 bases at J, with 14 bases in the middle. The germline CDR1 and CDR2 sequences are SGHTA and FQGTGA.

This sequence joins TRBV2 and TRBJ2-7; D is ambiguous. The CDR3 loop spans 13 amino acids. Trimming pared 1 base from V and 4 bases from J, leaving 8 bases between. Germline CDR1 and CDR2: SNHLY and FYNNEI. CDR3 DNA: TGTGCCAGCAGTGAAGGGCGGATTTACGAGCAGTACTTC. As protein: CASSEGRIYEQYF.

The V and J genes are TRBV11-1 and TRBJ2-1; TRBD1 is a possible D gene (5 bases). This CDR3 comprises 14 residues. V dropped 5 bases and J dropped 5 bases, with 13 bases sitting between them. Germline V gene sequence: CDR1 SGHAT, CDR2 FQDESV (reference sequence). This CDR3 is CASSLPGQDNEQFF. The CDR3 coding sequence is TGTGCCAGCAGCCTACCCGGACAAGACAATGAGCAGTTCTTC.

In its sample, this clonotype was seen a few times. The chain combines TRBV20-1 with TRBJ2-1; no clear D. V was trimmed by 6 bases and J by 0 bases, leaving 15 bases between them. CDR1 is DFQATT, CDR2 SNEGSKA, per germline (reference sequence). This CDR3 has 15 residues. As DNA, the CDR3 is TGCAGTGCCCTCCCTGCCGCGGACTCCTACAATGAGCAGTTCTTC. It specifies CSALPAADSYNEQFF.

This clonotype was recorded many times. The rearrangement links TRBV27 to TRBJ2-7; TRBD2 agrees at 10 bases. The CDR3 runs to 16 residues. The V gene's germline CDR1 is MNHEY and CDR2 SMNVEV (reference sequence). Trimming at V came to 5 bases and at J to 3 bases, leaving 10 bases not matched to a gene. The CDR3 DNA reads as TGTGCCAGCAGTCCTTTGACTAGCGGGCCCCTCTACGAGCAGTACTTC. Translated, it gives CASSPLTSGPLYEQYF.

The sample holds a few counts of this clonotype. V gene TRBV5-1 combines with J gene TRBJ2-1; D gene unclear. Trimming shortened V by 6 bases and J by 0 bases, and 16 bases separated the two germline ends. Germline CDR1 is SGHRS and CDR2 is YFSETQ. CDR3 size: 16 residues. The CDR3 spells CASTLEFSGSYNEQFF. In nucleotides, the CDR3 is TGCGCCAGCACACTGGAATTTTCTGGCTCCTACAATGAGCAGTTCTTC.

The table lists this clonotype with a few counts. The chain links TRBV20-1 to TRBJ2-4; 7 bases line up with TRBD1. Per the germline V gene, CDR1 is DFQATT and CDR2 is SNEGSKA (reference sequence). The CDR3 has 16 amino acids. V gave up 3 bases and J gave up 8 bases; unmatched junction bases: 16. CDR3 sequence reads: CSARAGNGFQGDIQYF. The CDR3 nucleotides read TGCAGTGCTAGGGCTGGAAACGGGTTCCAGGGGGACATTCAGTACTTC.

This clonotype has ten or more counts. The chain has TRBV12-3 or TRBV12-4 and TRBJ1-5; no reliable D call. V lost 3 bases, J lost 4 bases, and 4 bases lay in between. The CDR3 runs to 12 residues. The CDR3 DNA reads TGTGCCAGCAGTTTCGGGAATCAGCCCCAGCATTTT. Translating it yields CASSFGNQPQHF.